The 15 T cell receptor beta chains below come from one sample, sequenced in a study of blood T cells in healthy people across ages. Combining a sample-barcoded 5' primer with a J-beta primer mix, a second PCR ran for about 7 to 11 cycles. MiXCR, run by TCRdb on the 5' RACE reads, gives a single entry per CDR3 protein. The data hold 540,000 or so distinct CDR3 sequences, with 25% to 30% observed a single time. Sequences were obtained from blood. Receptor source: a woman between 65 and 79 years old in good health.

CDR3 in DNA: TGTGCCAGCAGTTTGTACGGTCAGACAGATACGCAGTATTTT. It is translated as CASSLYGQTDTQYF. This chain uses TRBV12-3 or TRBV12-4 with TRBJ2-3; D unclear. The V gene lost 3 bases and the J gene lost 3 bases, with 10 bases spanning the gap. This CDR3 is 14 amino acids long.

The sample holds a few counts of this clonotype. The chain carries TRBV4-3 and TRBJ1-2; 8 positions agree with TRBD1. The CDR3 is 11 amino acids. Losses at the gene ends were 1 base for V and 13 bases for J; bases not matched to a gene: 2. Germline values: CDR1 LGHNA, CDR2 YSLEER. CDR3 residues: CASSQGQGSTF. CDR3 nucleotides: TGCGCCAGCAGCCAAGGACAGGGGAGCACCTTC.

The chain uses TRBV6-2 or TRBV6-3 and TRBJ2-1; 8 bases map to TRBD2. Germline-derived CDR1 and CDR2 are MNHEY and SVGEGT. The CDR3 has 15 residues. V shed 7 bases and J 6 bases; nucleotides not matched to a gene: 11. DNA of the CDR3: TGTGCCAGCACTCTTAGCGGGGCCGACTTCAATGAGCAGTTCTTC. Amino acid sequence: CASTLSGADFNEQFF.

The sample holds a few counts of this clonotype. This rearrangement joins TRBV20-1 to TRBJ1-2; no firm D call. V shed 1 base and J shed 2 bases, with 5 bases lying between them. The length of the CDR3 is 12 residues. Per germline, CDR1 DFQATT and CDR2 SNEGSKA (reference sequence). The CDR3 region has the DNA TGCAGTGCTAGAGTTCCGAACTATGGCTACACCTTC. This encodes CSARVPNYGYTF.

V gene TRBV7-8 combines with J gene TRBJ1-1, with D perhaps TRBD1 (6 bases). The ends were cut back, 11 bases at V and 4 bases at J, with 23 bases in the middle. CDR3 length equals 15 residues. The germline V gene encodes CDR1 SGHVS and CDR2 FQNEAQ. The CDR3 sequence: CASSRVGTHTTEAFF. CDR3 DNA sequence: TGTGCCTCCTCCCGGGTAGGGACACATACCACTGAAGCTTTCTTT.

The chain employs TRBV10-3 and TRBJ1-2; D gene uncertain. Per the germline V gene, CDR1 is ENHRY and CDR2 is SYGVKD. Trimming shortened V by 3 bases and J by 4 bases, and 15 bases separated the two germline ends. The CDR3 is 15 amino acids. The CDR3 reads CAISERSSRVYGYTF. Written as DNA, the CDR3 is TGTGCCATCAGTGAAAGGTCCTCTCGGGTCTATGGCTACACCTTC.

This chain uses TRBV20-1 with TRBJ1-3; D may be TRBD1 (6 bases). This CDR3 is 14 amino acids long. CDR1 is DFQATT, CDR2 SNEGSKA, per germline (reference sequence). V lost 5 bases and J lost 3, with 14 bases in between. CDR3 sequence: CSALQGGGGNTIYF. The CDR3 bases are TGCAGTGCTCTCCAGGGAGGGGGTGGAAACACCATATATTTT.

This clonotype showed up many times. The chain employs TRBV7-2 and TRBJ2-4, with D unresolved. CDR1 is SGHTA, CDR2 FQGNSA, per germline. V was pared by 4 bases and J by 0 bases, with 4 bases between. The CDR3 is made up of 13 amino acids. CDR3 amino acids: CASSWAAKNIQYF. CDR3 coding DNA: TGTGCCAGCAGCTGGGCAGCCAAAAACATTCAGTACTTC.

The J gene is TRBJ2-1, the V gene TRBV4-2; a weak D match, TRBD2 (6 bases). Per germline, CDR1 LGHNA and CDR2 YNFKEQ. V was trimmed by 5 bases and J by 8 bases, leaving 19 bases between them. This CDR3 contains 15 residues. The CDR3 DNA reads TGTGCCAGCAGCTCTCTAGCGTCGGGGCCCTATGAGCAGTTCTTC. It codes for CASSSLASGPYEQFF.

In this sample, this clonotype turned up a few times. V gene TRBV11-2 combines with J gene TRBJ2-2; 13 bases line up with TRBD2. The CDR3 length is 18 residues. The germline V gene has CDR1 SGHAT and CDR2 FQNNGV. V trimming: 3 bases; J trimming: 2 bases; junction bases outside the gene matches: 6. CDR3 sequence: CASSFRTSGGDNTGELFF. The CDR3 coding sequence is TGTGCCAGCAGCTTCAGGACTAGCGGGGGAGATAACACCGGGGAGCTGTTTTTT.

The chain carries TRBV25-1 and TRBJ2-2; 8 nucleotides line up with TRBD2. The CDR3 sequence is 14 residues long. V dropped 4 bases and J dropped 6; count of bases not matched to a gene: 4. The germline gives CDR1 MGHDK, CDR2 SYGVNS. CDR3 protein: CASSGRTSPGELFF. The CDR3 nucleotides are TGTGCCAGCAGTGGACGGACTAGCCCCGGGGAGCTGTTTTTT.

Remarks on this clonotype: The junction and the germline gene differ at one end; a read error may be behind it. The chain has TRBV7-3 and TRBJ1-1; D uncertain. CDR3 length: 13 amino acids. Germline V gene data show CDR1 as SGHTA and CDR2 as FQGTGA. The DNA of the CDR3 is TGTGGCAGCAGCGTCCAGGAGAACACTGAAGCTTTCTTT. Protein product: CGSSVQENTEAFF.

As to this clonotype: At one end the junction does not follow the germline gene, possibly because of a read error. The chain carries TRBV7-2 and TRBJ2-5, with 7 nucleotides matching TRBD1. Germline lookup yields CDR1 SGHTA and CDR2 FQGNSA. The CDR3 runs to 14 residues. CDR3: CASSRWGQQEAQYF. DNA for the CDR3: TGTGCCAGCAGCCGGTGGGGACAGCAAGAGGCCCAGTACTTC.

Note on this clonotype: A much larger clone differs from this one at a single base, so this may be a read error. This rearrangement joins TRBV20-1 to TRBJ2-3; perhaps TRBD2 as D (6 bases). Germline V CDR1 and CDR2: DFQATT, SNEGSKA (reference sequence). This CDR3 is 14 amino acids long. CDR3 loop: CSAWDSELTGTQYF. The DNA for the CDR3 is TGCAGTGCTTGGGACTCAGAACTCACAGGTACGCAGTATTTT.

A remark on this clonotype: At one of its ends the junction is not consistent with the germline gene, which may arise from a read error. The CDR3 DNA reads as TGTGCCAGCAGCTTAGCGCGGCAAGAGATCCAGTACTTC. Protein sequence: CASSLARQEIQYF. The chain employs TRBV7-2 and TRBJ2-5, with D hard to call. This CDR3 region has 13 residues. Per the germline V gene, CDR1 is SGHTA and CDR2 is FQGNSA.